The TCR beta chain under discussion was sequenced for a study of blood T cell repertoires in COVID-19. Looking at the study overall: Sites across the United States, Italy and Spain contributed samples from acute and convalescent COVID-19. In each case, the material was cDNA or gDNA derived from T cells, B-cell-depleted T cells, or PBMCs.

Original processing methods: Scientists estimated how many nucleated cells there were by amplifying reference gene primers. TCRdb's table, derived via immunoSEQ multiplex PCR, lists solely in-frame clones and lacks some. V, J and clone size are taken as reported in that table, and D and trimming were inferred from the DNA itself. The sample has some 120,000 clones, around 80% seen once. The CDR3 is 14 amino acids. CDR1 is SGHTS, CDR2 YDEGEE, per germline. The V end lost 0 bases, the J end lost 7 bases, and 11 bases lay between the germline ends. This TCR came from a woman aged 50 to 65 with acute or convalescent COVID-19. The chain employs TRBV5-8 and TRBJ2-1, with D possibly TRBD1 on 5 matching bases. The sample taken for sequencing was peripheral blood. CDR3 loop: CASSLAVRANEQFF. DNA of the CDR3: TGTGCCAGCAGCTTGGCCGTCAGGGCAAATGAGCAGTTCTTC. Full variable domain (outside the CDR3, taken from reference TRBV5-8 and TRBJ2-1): EAGVTQSPTHLIKTRGQQATLRCSPISGHTSVYWYQQALGLGLQFLLWYDEGEERNRGNFPPRFSGRQFPNYSSELNVNALELEDSALYLCASSLAVRANEQFFGPGTRLTVL.